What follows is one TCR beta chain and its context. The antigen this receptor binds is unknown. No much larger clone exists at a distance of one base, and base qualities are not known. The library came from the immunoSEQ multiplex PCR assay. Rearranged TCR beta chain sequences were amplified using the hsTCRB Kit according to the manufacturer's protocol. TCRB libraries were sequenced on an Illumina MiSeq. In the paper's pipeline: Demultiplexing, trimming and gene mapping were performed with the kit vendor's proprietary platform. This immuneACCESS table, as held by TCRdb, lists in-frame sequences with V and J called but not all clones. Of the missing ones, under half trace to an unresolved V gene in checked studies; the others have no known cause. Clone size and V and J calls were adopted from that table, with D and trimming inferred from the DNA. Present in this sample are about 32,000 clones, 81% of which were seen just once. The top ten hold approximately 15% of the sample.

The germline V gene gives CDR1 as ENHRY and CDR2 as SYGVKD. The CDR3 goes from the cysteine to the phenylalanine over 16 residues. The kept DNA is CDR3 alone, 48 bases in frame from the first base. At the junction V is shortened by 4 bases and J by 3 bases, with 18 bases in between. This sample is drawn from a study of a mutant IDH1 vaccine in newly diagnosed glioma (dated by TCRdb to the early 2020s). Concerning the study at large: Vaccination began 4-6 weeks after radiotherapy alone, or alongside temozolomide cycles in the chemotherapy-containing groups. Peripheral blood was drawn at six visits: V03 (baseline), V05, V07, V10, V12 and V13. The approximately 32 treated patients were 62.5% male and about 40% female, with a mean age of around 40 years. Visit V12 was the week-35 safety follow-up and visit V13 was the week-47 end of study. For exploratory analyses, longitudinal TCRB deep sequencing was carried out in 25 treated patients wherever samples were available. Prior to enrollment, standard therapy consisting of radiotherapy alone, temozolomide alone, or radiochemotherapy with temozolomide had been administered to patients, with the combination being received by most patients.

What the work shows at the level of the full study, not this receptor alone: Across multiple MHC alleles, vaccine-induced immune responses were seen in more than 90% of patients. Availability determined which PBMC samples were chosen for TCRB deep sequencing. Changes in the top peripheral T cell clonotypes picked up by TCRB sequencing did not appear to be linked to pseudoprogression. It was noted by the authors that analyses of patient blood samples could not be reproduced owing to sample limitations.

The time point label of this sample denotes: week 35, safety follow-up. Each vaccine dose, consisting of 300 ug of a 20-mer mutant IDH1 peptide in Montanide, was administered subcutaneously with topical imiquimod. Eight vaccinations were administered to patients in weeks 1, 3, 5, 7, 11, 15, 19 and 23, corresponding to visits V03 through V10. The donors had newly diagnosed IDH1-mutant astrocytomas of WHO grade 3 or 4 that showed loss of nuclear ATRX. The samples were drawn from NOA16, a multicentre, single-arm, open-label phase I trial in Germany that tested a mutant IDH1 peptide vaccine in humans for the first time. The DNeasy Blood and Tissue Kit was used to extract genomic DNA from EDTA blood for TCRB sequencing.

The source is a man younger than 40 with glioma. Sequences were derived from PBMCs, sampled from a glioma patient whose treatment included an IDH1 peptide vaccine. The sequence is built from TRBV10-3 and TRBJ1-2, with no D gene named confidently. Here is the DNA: TGTGCCATCAGTGGGGAAGGACGGCTCCGATACTATGGCTACACCTTC. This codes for CAISGEGRLRYYGYTF.